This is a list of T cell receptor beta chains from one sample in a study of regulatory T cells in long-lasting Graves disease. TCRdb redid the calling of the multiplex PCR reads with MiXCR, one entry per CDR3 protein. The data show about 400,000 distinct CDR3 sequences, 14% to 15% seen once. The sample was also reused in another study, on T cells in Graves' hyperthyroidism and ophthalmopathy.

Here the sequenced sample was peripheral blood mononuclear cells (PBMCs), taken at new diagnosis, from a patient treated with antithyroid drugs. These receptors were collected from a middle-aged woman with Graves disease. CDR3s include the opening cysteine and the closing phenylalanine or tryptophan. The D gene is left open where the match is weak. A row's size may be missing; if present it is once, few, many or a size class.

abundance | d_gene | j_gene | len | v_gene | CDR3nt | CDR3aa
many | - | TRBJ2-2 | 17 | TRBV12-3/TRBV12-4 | TGTGCCAGCAGTTGGGATCCCGGGACGGAGAACACCGGGGAGCTGTTTTTT | CASSWDPGTENTGELFF
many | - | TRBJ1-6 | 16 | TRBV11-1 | TGTGCCAGCAGCTTAACGGAGGGTGGAGGGAATTCACCCCTCCACTTT | CASSLTEGGGNSPLHF
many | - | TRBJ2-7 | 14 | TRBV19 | TGTGCCAGTAGCACCGGGACGGAGCCCTACGAGCAGTACTTC | CASSTGTEPYEQYF
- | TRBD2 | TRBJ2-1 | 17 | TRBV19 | TGTGCCAGCCTCGGACTAGCGGGAAAGGGGTCCTACAATGAGCAGTTCTTC | CASLGLAGKGSYNEQFF
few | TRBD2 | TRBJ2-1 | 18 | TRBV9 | TGTGCCAGCAGCGCCAGGGTGCCGACTAGCGGAAAACGCCCGGAGCAGTTCTTC | CASSARVPTSGKRPEQFF
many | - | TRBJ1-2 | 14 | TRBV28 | TGTGCCAGCAGGGGGTGGCAGGACCTCTATGGCTACACCTTC | CASRGWQDLYGYTF
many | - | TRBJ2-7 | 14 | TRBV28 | TGTGCCAGCAGTCCCCCGCAATATGCCTACGAGCAGTACTTC | CASSPPQYAYEQYF
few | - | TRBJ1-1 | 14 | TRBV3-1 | TGTGCCAGCAGCCAAGATGGGGGGCACACTGAAGCTTTCTTT | CASSQDGGHTEAFF
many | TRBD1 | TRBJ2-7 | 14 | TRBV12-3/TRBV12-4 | TGTGCCAGCACCACCGGGACAGGATACTACGAGCAGTACTTC | CASTTGTGYYEQYF
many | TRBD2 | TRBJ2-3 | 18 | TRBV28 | TGTGCCAGCAGTTTGAGCCTAGCGGGAGAAACTAGCACAGATACGCAGTATTTT | CASSLSLAGETSTDTQYF
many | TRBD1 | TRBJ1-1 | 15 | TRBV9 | TGTGCCAGCAGCGTAGAGGGGGCGCTGGGCACTGAAGCTTTCTTT | CASSVEGALGTEAFF
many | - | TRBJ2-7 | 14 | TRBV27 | TGTGCCAGCAGTTTATCGCCCAGACCCTACGAGCAGTACTTC | CASSLSPRPYEQYF
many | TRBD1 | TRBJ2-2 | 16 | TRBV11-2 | TGTGCCAGCAGCCTCCCGGGACAGGGGTCCACCGGGGAGCTGTTTTTT | CASSLPGQGSTGELFF
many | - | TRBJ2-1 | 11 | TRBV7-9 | TGTGCCAGCAGCTCGGGACATGAGCAGTTCTTC | CASSSGHEQFF
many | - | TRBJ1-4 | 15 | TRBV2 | TGTGCCAGCAGTTCGCGGGCCATAGGAAATGAAAAACTGTTTTTT | CASSSRAIGNEKLFF
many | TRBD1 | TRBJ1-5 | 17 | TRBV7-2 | TGTGCCAGCAGCTTAGCTCGACAGGGTTTTAGCAATCAGCCCCAGCATTTT | CASSLARQGFSNQPQHF
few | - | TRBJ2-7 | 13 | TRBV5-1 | TGCGCCAGCAGCGCAACGGACTCCTACGAGCAGTACTTC | CASSATDSYEQYF
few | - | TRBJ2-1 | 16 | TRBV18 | TGTGCCAGCTCACCTAGGTGGGGTCAGGGGTACAATGAGCAGTTCTTC | CASSPRWGQGYNEQFF
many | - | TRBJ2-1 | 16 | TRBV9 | TGTGCCAGCAGCGTAGGACTCGGGGTAGTGGTCAATGAGCAGTTCTTC | CASSVGLGVVVNEQFF
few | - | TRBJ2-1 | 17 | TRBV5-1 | TGCGCCAGCAGCTTGGAAGAGCAGGGAGTTGCCTACAATGAGCAGTTCTTC | CASSLEEQGVAYNEQFF
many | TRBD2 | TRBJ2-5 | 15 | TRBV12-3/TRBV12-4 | TGTGCCAGCAGCCCAAGGACTAGCTGGGAAGAGACCCAGTACTTC | CASSPRTSWEETQYF
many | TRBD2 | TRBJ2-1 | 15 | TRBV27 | TGTGCCAGCAGTTTAGGGACTAGCGGGGTCAATGAGCAGTTCTTC | CASSLGTSGVNEQFF
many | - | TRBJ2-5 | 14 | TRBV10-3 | TGTGCCATCAGGCCCGGAGAATTCCAAGAGACCCAGTACTTC | CAIRPGEFQETQYF
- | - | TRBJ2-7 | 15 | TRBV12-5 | TGTGCTAGTGGTTTGGTAACAGGGCTCCCATTTGAGCAGTACTTC | CASGLVTGLPFEQYF
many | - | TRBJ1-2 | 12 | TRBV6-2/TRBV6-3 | TGTGCCAGCAGTGAACTCGATTATGGCTACACCTTC | CASSELDYGYTF
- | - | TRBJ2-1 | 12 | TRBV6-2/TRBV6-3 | TGTGCCACCGGGCTGGGTACGGATGAGCAGTTCTTC | CATGLGTDEQFF
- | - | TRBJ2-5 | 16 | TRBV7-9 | TGTGCCAGCAGCTCACCGGGACCACGGGGACAAGAGACCCAGTACTTC | CASSSPGPRGQETQYF
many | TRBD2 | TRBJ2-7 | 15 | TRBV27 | TGTGCCAGCAGTTTAGGAGCGGGGCGTTCCTACGAGCAGTACTTC | CASSLGAGRSYEQYF
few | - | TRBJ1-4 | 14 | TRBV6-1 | TGTGCCAGCAGGCCAATTGCAACTAATGAAAAACTGTTTTTT | CASRPIATNEKLFF
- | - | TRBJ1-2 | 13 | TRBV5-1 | TGCGCCAGCAGCTTGCTGGGGGTGGACGGCTACACCTTC | CASSLLGVDGYTF
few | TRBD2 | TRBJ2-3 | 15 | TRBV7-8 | TGTGCCAGCAGCCTAAGCGGGAGTACGACAGATACGCAGTATTTT | CASSLSGSTTDTQYF
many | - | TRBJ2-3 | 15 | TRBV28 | TGTGCCAGCAGGATAGGGGGGCAGAGCACAGATACGCAGTATTTT | CASRIGGQSTDTQYF
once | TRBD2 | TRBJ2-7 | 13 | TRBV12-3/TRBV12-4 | TGTGCCAGCAGTATCGCGGGAGTCTACGAGCAGTACTTC | CASSIAGVYEQYF
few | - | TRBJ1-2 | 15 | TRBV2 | TGTGCCAGCAGTGAAGCGCCAGCAGGGGATGGTGGCTACACCTTC | CASSEAPAGDGGYTF
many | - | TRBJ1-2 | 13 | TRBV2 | TGTGCCAGCAGTGTAGAGGGGCCCTATGGCTACACCTTC | CASSVEGPYGYTF
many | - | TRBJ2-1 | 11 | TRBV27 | TGTGCCAGCAGTTTTGTCAATGAGCAGTTCTTC | CASSFVNEQFF
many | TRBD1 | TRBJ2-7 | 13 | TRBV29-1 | TGCAGCGTTAGAGGGACAGGGACCTACGAGCAGTACTTC | CSVRGTGTYEQYF
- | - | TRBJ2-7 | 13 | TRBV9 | TGTGCCAGCAGCGCCGCGGGTACGGGAGAGCAGTACTTC | CASSAAGTGEQYF
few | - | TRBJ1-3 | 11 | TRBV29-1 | TGCAGCGTTGTATTTGGAAACACCATATATTTT | CSVVFGNTIYF
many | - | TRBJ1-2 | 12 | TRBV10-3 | TGTGCCATCAGTGAGTCTCTCTATGGCTACACCTTC | CAISESLYGYTF
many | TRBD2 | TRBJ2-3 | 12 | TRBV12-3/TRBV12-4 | TGTGCCGGGGCGGGGGACACAGATACGCAGTATTTT | CAGAGDTDTQYF